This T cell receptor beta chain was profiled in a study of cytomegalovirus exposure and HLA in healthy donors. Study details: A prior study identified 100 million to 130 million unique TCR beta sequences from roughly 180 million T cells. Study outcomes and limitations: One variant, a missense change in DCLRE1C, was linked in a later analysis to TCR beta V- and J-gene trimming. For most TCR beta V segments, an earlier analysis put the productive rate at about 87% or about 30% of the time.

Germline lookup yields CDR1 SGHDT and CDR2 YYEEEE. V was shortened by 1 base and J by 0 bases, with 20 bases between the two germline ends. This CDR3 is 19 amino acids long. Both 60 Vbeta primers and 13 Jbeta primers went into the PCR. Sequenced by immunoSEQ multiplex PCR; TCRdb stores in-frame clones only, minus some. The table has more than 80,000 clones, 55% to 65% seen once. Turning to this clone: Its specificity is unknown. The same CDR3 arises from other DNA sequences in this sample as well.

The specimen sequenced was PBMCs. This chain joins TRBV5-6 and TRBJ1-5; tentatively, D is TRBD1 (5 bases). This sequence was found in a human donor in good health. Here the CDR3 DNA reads TGTGCCAGCAGCTTGTGGTTGGGCACAGGTCCCTATAGCAATCAGCCCCAGCATTTT. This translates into CASSLWLGTGPYSNQPQHF.